This T cell receptor beta chain appears in the sequencing data of a study of cytomegalovirus exposure and HLA in healthy donors (dated by TCRdb to 2017 to 2019). About the full investigation: An earlier analysis of approximately 600 of the donors reported 250 to 300 Gb of sequence data and 117 million unique TCR beta sequences from approximately 180 million T cells. About 320 gigabases of sequencing data and tens of millions of unique TCR sequences were included in an early release covering 500 to 750 HLA-typed donors. Among the approximately 420 genotyped donors, around 81% belonged to the genetic ancestry cluster associated with self-reported Caucasian donors. The aim of the study was to test whether cataloging public T cell receptors could identify signatures of past pathogen exposure. Using immunosequencing, the study profiled T cell repertoires from fewer than 700 subjects and related those repertoires to cytomegalovirus serostatus. Besides the first cohort of 500 to 700 subjects, a separate validation cohort made up of roughly 120 different subjects was used. The study combined high-throughput TCR immunosequencing, statistical association of individual TCRs with disease status, and machine learning to predict cytomegalovirus infection status. A later analysis re-analyzed previously published TCR beta repertoires from several hundred donors and added high-resolution HLA genotyping to study TCR occurrence patterns. In the later analysis, no new phenotypic data were used to find candidate immune exposures; instead, reliance was placed on TCR beta sequences and their occurrence across donors. An earlier analysis of about 600 of the donors used high-throughput TCR beta sequencing to judge whether each TCR beta V gene segment behaved as functional or pseudogenic. Alongside the repertoire data, information on donor age, sex, ethnicity and CMV serostatus was compiled. In a later genetic analysis, genome-wide SNP genotypes for about 65% of the 666 donors were used, and that subset was treated as a discovery cohort. Every repertoire in the discovery cohort had been generated on one and the same sequencing platform. HLA typing included class I and class II loci at four-digit resolution. The number of typed donors differed by locus: about 620-630 for A, B, C, DRB1 and DQB1; roughly 510 for DQA1; about 600 for DPA1; and around 470 for DPB1. Roughly five DR-DQ haplotypes were treated as single units for association and clustering because of strong linkage in the cohort. On average, roughly 240,000 unique TCR beta nucleotide sequences were sequenced per donor among about 400 genotyped donors of the cohort, with about 17% of those sequences being non-productive.

In this sample, this clone turned up many times. The antigen this receptor binds is unknown. The record has no base qualities; no much larger clone is one base away. In the same sample, other DNA sequences code for this CDR3. Looking up the germline V gene yields CDR1 SGHTA and CDR2 FQGNSA. The CDR3 holds 14 amino acids from the cysteine to the phenylalanine. Only the CDR3 portion is preserved as DNA: 42 bases, with reading frame beginning at the first base. Trimming removed 1 base from V and 8 bases from J; the gene matches leave 5 bases unexplained. Receptors were amplified or captured by the immunoSEQ multiplex PCR assay. The multiplex PCR relied on a mix of 60 forward primers for TCR Vbeta segments and 13 reverse primers for TCR Jbeta segments. The CDR3 region of rearranged TCR beta genes was amplified from genomic DNA by a multiplex PCR assay. On the Illumina HiSeq System, the amplified TCR beta libraries were sequenced as 87-base-pair reads. The paper's data handling went like this. A later analysis tallied around 80 million unique TCR beta chains across the 666 repertoires, and about 12 million of those chains were shared by two or more donors. Raw reads were error-corrected and collapsed into unique sequences by a nearest-neighbor algorithm in which closely related sequences were merged to remove PCR and sequencing errors. CDR3 sequences were aligned to IMGT reference sequences to assign V, D and J gene segments. For a sequence to be retained, a match of at least six nucleotides was required to both a V gene segment and a J gene segment. A rearrangement was called productive if the CDR3 had no stop codons and remained in frame with V and J, and every other rearrangement was called non-productive. Following IMGT convention, CDR3 was defined as the stretch from the second conserved V-encoded cysteine up to the conserved J-encoded phenylalanine. The earlier analysis of 500 to 750 of the donors excluded any sequence lacking an unambiguous match to a single V gene segment. An earlier analysis of about 590 of the donors classified V segments as functional when productive rearrangements were above 56.7% and as segregating when the standard deviation between donors was above 5%. To diagnose cytomegalovirus status from the catalog of TCR beta chain sequences, a statistical classification framework was built. A later analysis assigned V and J genes by comparing TCR nucleotide sequences with IMGT/GENE-DB human TR gene sequences. In a later analysis, CDR3 sequences and most-parsimonious VDJ recombination scenarios were assigned using the TCRdist pipeline. A later analysis defined each TCR beta chain by its CDR3 amino acid sequence plus V-gene family, and excluded reads lacking a unique V-gene family. In a later analysis, around 650 highly shared, low-generation-probability nucleotide sequences were removed to address suspected cross-contamination and a sequencing artifact. In a later analysis, a clonal expansion index was calculated for each public chain from normalized within-repertoire ranks of inferred template counts. In a later analysis, generation probabilities were computed using a VDJ recombination model fitted to out-of-frame rearrangements, and the results were checked against IGoR. In a later analysis, hypergeometric tests were used to score TCR-TCR, TCR-HLA and TCR-CMV co-occurrence, with a repertoire-size bias correction applied to TCR pairs. To estimate false discovery rates, a later analysis permuted the HLA or CMV assignments 20 times. In a later analysis, co-occurring TCRs were grouped with DBSCAN, and TCRdist sequence similarity was added when clustering was performed within HLA-allele-positive subsets. Repertoires with fewer than 30,000 or more than 120,000 public chains were left out of co-occurrence clustering, as were five repertoires with anomalous nucleotide sharing. Here the immuneACCESS table is served through TCRdb, limited to in-frame sequences with V and J called. Missing clones are a known gap in these copies; in checked studies unresolved V genes cover under half, and the rest lacks a known reason. V, J and clone size were drawn from that table, and D and trimming were deduced from the DNA. The table for this sample lists tens of thousands of clones; approximately 72% of them were counted only once. The top ten constitute 10% of the sample.

Overall study outcomes, separate from this receptor: In both the original and validation cohorts, the classifier was reported to diagnose cytomegalovirus status with high specificity and sensitivity. The earlier analysis of some 540 of the donors excluded roughly 17 rarely observed V segments, including chromosome 9 orphons, because counts were too low. In a later analysis, the rate of TCR association differed among HLA loci, with DRB1 alleles having the most associated TCRs and HLA-C alleles having the fewest. When HLA alleles, especially DR and DQ, strongly co-occurred, attributing TCR associations to individual alleles was difficult. According to a later analysis, parvovirus B19, influenza, CMV and Epstein-Barr virus appeared linked to several top co-occurrence clusters. Some IMGT-functional V segments, including TRBV6-2 and TRBV6-3, could not be distinguished by the 87-base-pair reads and were therefore excluded. The study gave a list of under 200 TCR beta chains associated with cytomegalovirus. In vitro tests confirmed that a few of the cytomegalovirus-associated TCR beta chains recognize cytomegalovirus antigens. Immune exposure information for the cohort was limited to CMV serostatus. Across donors, most TCR sequences were observed very rarely, whereas some public TCRs were present in many individuals. V-gene and J-gene trimming of TCR beta chains was associated with a missense DCLRE1C variant in a later genetic analysis, and the association was replicated in an independent cohort. In this cohort, only TCR beta chains were sequenced, and detectable features were limited by the absence of alpha or paired-chain data. A group of highly shared sequence variants was considered likely to be a technical artifact of the sequencing pipeline. A further reported finding was that TCR beta sequences accurately predicted the HLA-A and HLA-B alleles for most subjects in the first cohort. According to a later genetic analysis, donors in an Asian-associated ancestry cluster had fewer N-insertions in productive TCRs than the roughly 660-donor mean. In a later analysis, HLA-associated TCR beta chains were found to be more clonally expanded and to have lower generation probabilities than equally common non-associated chains. The authors suggested that the approach could potentially be generalized to other disease states and immunological phenotypes. Specific HLA alleles were associated with roughly 16,000 TCR beta sequences at a false discovery rate of 0.05 in a later analysis. Linkage disequilibrium might explain the correlated functional status among segregating V segments, but an unknown experimental factor could not be ruled out. Broadly in line with IMGT annotations, most TCR beta V segments showed up in productive rearrangements about 90% or about 30% of the time in an earlier analysis of about 500 of the donors. Presence/absence analyses assumed roughly uniform sequencing depth across donors, an assumption that may not hold. HLA typing was unavailable for some donors at each locus, so association tests used only the typed subset. A later analysis found that most CMV-associated TCR beta chains appeared HLA-restricted, with HLA associations seemingly driven largely by CMV exposure.

The cohort comprised around 690 healthy bone marrow donors. At the time of sampling, all cohort members were nominally healthy, though unrecorded immune exposures were likely present. The donor tested CMV seropositive and was one of the 289 seropositive cohort members. A peripheral blood sample was collected from each donor, and TCR beta sequencing was performed on peripheral blood mononuclear cells. The Qiagen DNeasy Blood Extraction Kit was used to extract genomic DNA from the blood cell samples. Rearrangement joined TRBV7-2 to TRBJ2-1; TRBD2 fits 7 bases in the junction. The sample comprised PBMCs. This receptor was identified in a man younger than 45 in good health and CMV-seropositive. Read as DNA, the sequence is TGTGCCAGCAGCTTAGTTGGGGGGGACGATGAGCAGTTCTTC. It is translated as CASSLVGGDDEQFF.